At least ten counts were recorded for the clone carrying this T cell receptor beta chain. Antigen: not known. Each CDR3 protein gets one entry after TCRdb re-called the 5' RACE reads with MiXCR. The sample has around 30,000 distinct CDR3 sequences, about 1.6% seen once. The sample belongs to a study of neurological immune-mediated disorders. General observations from the study: When repertoires were grouped phylogenetically, those of 18 of 34 multiple sclerosis patients fell into one related-CDR3 cluster, a possible signature.

The CDR3 runs 13 residues. Per the germline V gene, CDR1 is LNHNV and CDR2 is YYDKDF (reference sequence). The ends were cut back, 8 bases at V and 7 bases at J, with 12 bases in the middle. What was sequenced was PBMCs. The chain carries TRBV15 and TRBJ1-6, with D possibly TRBD1 on 5 matching bases. This TCR was sampled from a woman aged 25 to 39 with multiple sclerosis. The CDR3 sequence: CATSWGRNSPLHF. CDR3 coding DNA: TGTGCCACCTCCTGGGGGAGGAATTCACCCCTCCACTTT.